Sequencing of this T cell receptor beta chain was carried out in a study of blood T cell repertoires in COVID-19. For the study at large: In each case, the material was cDNA or gDNA derived from T cells, B-cell-depleted T cells, or PBMCs.

Measured with immunoSEQ multiplex PCR; TCRdb has only the in-frame clones, and not every one. The table includes under 200,000 clones, around four fifths detected once. Seattle-derived patients entered the study during active infection and were followed longitudinally. CDR3 length equals 17 residues. Germline CDR1 is SGDLS and CDR2 is YYNGEE. Germline trimming cut 3 bases from V and 5 bases from J; bases unmatched to any gene: 8. Material: peripheral blood. The chain carries TRBV9 and TRBJ2-2; 12 nucleotides align to TRBD1. This TCR derives from a woman in her 70s with COVID-19, enrolled during active disease. This CDR3 is CASSGSRDRGRTGELFF. The CDR3 DNA is TGTGCCAGCAGCGGATCCCGGGACAGGGGGCGAACCGGGGAGCTGTTTTTT.